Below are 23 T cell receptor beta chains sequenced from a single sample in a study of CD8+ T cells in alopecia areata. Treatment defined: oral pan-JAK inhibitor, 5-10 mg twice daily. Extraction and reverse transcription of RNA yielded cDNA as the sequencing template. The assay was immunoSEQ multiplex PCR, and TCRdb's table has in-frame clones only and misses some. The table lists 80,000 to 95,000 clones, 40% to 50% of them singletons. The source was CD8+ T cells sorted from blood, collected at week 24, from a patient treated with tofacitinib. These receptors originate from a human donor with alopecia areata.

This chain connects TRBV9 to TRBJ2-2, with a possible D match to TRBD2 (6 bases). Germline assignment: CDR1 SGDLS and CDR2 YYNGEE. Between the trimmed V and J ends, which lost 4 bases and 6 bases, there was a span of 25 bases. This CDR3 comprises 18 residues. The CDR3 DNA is TGTGCCAGCAGCTCCCTAAGGGAGGACCCCGCTAGGGCCGGGGAGCTGTTTTTT. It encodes CASSSLREDPARAGELFF.

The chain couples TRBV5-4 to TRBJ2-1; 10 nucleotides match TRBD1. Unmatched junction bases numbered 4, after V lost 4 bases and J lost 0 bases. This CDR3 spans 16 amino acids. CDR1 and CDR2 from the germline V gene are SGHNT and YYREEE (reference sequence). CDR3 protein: CASSPWTGGSYNEQFF. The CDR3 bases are TGTGCCAGCAGCCCATGGACAGGGGGCTCCTACAATGAGCAGTTCTTC.

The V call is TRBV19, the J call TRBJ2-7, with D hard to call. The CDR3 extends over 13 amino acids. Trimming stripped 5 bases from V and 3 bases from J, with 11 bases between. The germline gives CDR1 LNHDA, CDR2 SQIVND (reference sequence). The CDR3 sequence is CASSAAENYEQYF. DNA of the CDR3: TGTGCCAGTAGTGCGGCCGAGAACTACGAGCAGTACTTC.

CDR3 sequence (DNA): TGCGCCAGCAGCCAAGATCGGCATAGGACCGGGGAGCTGTTTTTT. Translation: CASSQDRHRTGELFF. The rearrangement joins TRBV4-1 to TRBJ2-2; no clear D. The CDR3 has 15 residues. The germline V gene encodes CDR1 MGHRA and CDR2 YSYEKL. Between the trimmed V and J ends, which lost 0 bases and 5 bases, there was a span of 10 bases.

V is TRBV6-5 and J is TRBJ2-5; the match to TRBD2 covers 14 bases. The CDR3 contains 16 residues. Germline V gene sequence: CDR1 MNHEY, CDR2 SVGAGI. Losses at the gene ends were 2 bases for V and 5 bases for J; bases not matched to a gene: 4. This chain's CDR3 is CASSYGLAGGSETQYF. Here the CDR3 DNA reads TGTGCCAGCAGTTACGGACTAGCGGGAGGATCTGAGACCCAGTACTTC.

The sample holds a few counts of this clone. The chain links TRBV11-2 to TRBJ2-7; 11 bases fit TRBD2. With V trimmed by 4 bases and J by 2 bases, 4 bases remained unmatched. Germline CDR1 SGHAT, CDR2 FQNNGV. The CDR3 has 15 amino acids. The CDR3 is CASSWGLAATYEQYF. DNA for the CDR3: TGTGCCAGCAGCTGGGGACTAGCGGCTACCTACGAGCAGTACTTC.

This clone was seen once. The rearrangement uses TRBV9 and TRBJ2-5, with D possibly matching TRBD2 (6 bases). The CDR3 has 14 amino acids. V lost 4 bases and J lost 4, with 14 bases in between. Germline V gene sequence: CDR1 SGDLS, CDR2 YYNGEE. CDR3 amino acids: CASSQDPAGETQYF. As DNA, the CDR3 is TGTGCCAGCAGCCAAGATCCAGCGGGAGAGACCCAGTACTTC.

The chain's CDR3 is CASSVGARITDTQYF. CDR3 nucleotide sequence: TGTGCCAGCAGCGTAGGGGCGAGAATCACAGATACGCAGTATTTT. This chain links TRBV9 with TRBJ2-3, with D hard to call. The CDR3 length is 15 residues. Trimming removed 0 bases at V and 2 bases at J, with 10 bases between. Looked up from germline, CDR1 is SGDLS and CDR2 is YYNGEE. The entire variable domain, with the rest obtained from reference TRBV9 and TRBJ2-3, is as follows: DSGVTQTPKHLITATGQRVTLRCSPRSGDLSVYWYQQSLDQGLQFLIQYYNGEERAKGNILERFSAQQFPDLHSELNLSSLELGDSALYFCASSVGARITDTQYFGPGTRLTVL.

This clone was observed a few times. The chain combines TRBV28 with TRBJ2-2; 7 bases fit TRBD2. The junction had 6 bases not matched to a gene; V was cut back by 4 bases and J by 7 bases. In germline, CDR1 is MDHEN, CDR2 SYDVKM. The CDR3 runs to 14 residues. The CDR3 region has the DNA TGTGCCAGCAGTTCACGGGGGAGGGGCGGGGAGCTGTTTTTT. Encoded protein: CASSSRGRGGELFF.

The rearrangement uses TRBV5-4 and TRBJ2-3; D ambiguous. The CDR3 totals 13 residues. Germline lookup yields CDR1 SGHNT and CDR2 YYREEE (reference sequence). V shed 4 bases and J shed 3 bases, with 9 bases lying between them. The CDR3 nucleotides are TGTGCCAGCAGCACCGTAGGGACAGATACGCAGTATTTT. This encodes CASSTVGTDTQYF.

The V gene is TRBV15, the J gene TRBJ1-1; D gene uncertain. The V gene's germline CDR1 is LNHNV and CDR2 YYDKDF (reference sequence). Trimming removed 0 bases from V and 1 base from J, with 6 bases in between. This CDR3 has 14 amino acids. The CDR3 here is CATSRDAGNTEAFF. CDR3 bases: TGTGCCACCAGCAGAGATGCTGGGAACACTGAAGCTTTCTTT.

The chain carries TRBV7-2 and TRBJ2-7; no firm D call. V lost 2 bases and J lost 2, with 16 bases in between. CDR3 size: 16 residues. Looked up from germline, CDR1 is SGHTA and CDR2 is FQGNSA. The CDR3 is CASSLRTGVPPYEQYF. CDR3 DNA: TGTGCCAGCAGCTTAAGGACGGGCGTCCCCCCCTACGAGCAGTACTTC.

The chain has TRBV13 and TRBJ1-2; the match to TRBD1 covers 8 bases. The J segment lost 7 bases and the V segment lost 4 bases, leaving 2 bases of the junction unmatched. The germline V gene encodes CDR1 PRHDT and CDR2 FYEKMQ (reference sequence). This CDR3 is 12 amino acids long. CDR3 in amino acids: CASSSQGAGYTF. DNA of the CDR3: TGTGCCAGCAGCTCCCAGGGGGCTGGCTACACCTTC.

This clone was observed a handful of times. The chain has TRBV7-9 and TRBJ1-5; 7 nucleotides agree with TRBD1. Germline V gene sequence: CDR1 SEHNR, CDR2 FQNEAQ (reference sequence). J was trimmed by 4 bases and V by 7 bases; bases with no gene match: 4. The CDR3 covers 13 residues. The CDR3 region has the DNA TGTGCCAGCAACCAGGGGGGGAATCAGCCCCAGCATTTT. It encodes CASNQGGNQPQHF.

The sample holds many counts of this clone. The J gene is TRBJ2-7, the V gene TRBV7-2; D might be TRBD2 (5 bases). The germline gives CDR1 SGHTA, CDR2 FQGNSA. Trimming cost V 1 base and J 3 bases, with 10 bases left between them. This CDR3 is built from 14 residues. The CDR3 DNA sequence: TGTGCCAGCAGCTTAGTAGGCGGAGGCTACGAGCAGTACTTC. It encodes CASSLVGGGYEQYF.

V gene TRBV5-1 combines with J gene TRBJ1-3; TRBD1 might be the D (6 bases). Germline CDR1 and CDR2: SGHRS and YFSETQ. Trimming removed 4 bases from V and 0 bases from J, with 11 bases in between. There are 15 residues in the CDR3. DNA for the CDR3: TGCGCCAGCAGCATGCAGGGGTCCTCTGGAAACACCATATATTTT. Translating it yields CASSMQGSSGNTIYF.

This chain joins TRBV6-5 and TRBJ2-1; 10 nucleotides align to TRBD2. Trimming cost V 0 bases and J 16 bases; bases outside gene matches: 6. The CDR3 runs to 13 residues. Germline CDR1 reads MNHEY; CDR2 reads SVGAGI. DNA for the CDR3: TGTGCCAGCAGTTACTCCCAGCGGGAGGGCGAATTCTTC. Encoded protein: CASSYSQREGEFF.

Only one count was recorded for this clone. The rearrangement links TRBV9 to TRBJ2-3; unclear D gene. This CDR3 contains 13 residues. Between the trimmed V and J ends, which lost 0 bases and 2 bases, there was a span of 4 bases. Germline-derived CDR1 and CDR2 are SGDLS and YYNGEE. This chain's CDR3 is CASSVATTDTQYF. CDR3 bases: TGTGCCAGCAGCGTAGCCACCACAGATACGCAGTATTTT.

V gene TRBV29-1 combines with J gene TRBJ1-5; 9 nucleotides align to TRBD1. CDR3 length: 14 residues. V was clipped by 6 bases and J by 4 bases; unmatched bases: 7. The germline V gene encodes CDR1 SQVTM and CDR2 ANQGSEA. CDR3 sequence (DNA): TGCAGCGTAGGCACCGGGACAGGGAATCAGCCCCAGCATTTT. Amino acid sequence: CSVGTGTGNQPQHF. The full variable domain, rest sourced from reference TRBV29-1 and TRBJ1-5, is SAVISQKPSRDICQRGTSLTIQCQVDSQVTMMFWYRQQPGQSLTLIATANQGSEATYESGFVIDKFPISRPNLTFSTLTVSNMSPEDSSIYLCSVGTGTGNQPQHFGDGTRLSIL.

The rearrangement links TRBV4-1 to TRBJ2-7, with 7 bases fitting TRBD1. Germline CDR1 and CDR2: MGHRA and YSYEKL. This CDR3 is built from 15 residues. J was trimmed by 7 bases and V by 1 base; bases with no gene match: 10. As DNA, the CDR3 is TGCGCCAGCAGCCAAGGGGCAGGGGGTCGAAGGGAGCAGTACTTC. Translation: CASSQGAGGRREQYF.

CDR3 protein: CASSLAWGSSYEQYF. As DNA, the CDR3 is TGTGCCAGCAGCTTGGCCTGGGGAAGCTCCTACGAGCAGTACTTC. The J gene is TRBJ2-7, the V gene TRBV5-4; no firm D call. Germline CDR1 SGHNT, CDR2 YYREEE (reference sequence). This CDR3 has 15 residues. V was shortened by 0 bases and J by 0 bases, with 10 bases between the two germline ends.

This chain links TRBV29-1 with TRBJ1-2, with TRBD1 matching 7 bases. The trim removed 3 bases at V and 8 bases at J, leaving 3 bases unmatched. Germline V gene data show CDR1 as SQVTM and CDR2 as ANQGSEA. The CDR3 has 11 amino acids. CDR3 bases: TGCAGCGTTGACAGGGGGAGCGGCTACACCTTC. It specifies CSVDRGSGYTF.

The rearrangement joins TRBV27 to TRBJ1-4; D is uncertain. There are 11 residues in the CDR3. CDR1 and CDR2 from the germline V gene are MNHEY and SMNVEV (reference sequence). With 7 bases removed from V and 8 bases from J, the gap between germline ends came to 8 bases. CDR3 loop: CASTLREKLFF. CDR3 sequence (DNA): TGTGCCAGCACCCTCCGGGAAAAACTGTTTTTT.